This TCR beta chain emerged from a study of blood T cell repertoires in COVID-19 (dated by TCRdb to about 2020). Notes on the research overall: Collaborator samples came from the United States, Italy and Spain and covered acute and convalescent phases of COVID-19. The repertoires were made available in a free public database intended to serve as a resource for research on the immune response to SARS-CoV-2. The samples were drawn from two sources: the first 160 participants of the ongoing ImmuneRACE study, and 950 to 1,500 subjects contributed by 6 global collaborators. Where available, HLA class I and class II types were taken from metadata supplied by the sample provider and were not determined by assay-based typing. Deeply sampled blood TCRbeta repertoires from subjects exposed to, actively infected with, or recovered from COVID-19 were included in the dataset. The sample metadata nearly always contained a de-identified subject ID, COVID-19 status, age in years and sex. The material from the prospective study consisted of cDNA or gDNA derived from T cells, B-cell-depleted T cells, or PBMCs. The paper's findings and limits, for the study overall: The amount of clinical and demographic metadata varied by source and participant and was provided uncurated.

A second Seattle source provided samples from volunteer blood donors who had recovered from COVID-19. Each collaborating institution followed its own protocols to collect whole blood in K2EDTA tubes. Collaborator samples were shipped for TCRbeta analysis as frozen whole blood, isolated PBMCs, or DNA extracted from either sample type. TCRbeta CDR3 regions were amplified from genomic DNA by means of the immunoSEQ Assay, a bias-controlled multiplex PCR. The original methods were these. Nucleated cell counts per sample were estimated from amplification of reference gene primers within the assay. To quantify the absolute abundance of each unique TCRbeta CDR3 rearrangement, sequence reads were collapsed and filtered. For each sample, productive Simpson clonality was calculated by taking the square root of Simpson's diversity index across productive rearrangements. Not all clones reach the TCRdb copy of this immuneACCESS table, which keeps in-frame sequences only. Checked studies attribute under half of the gap to unresolved V genes and leave the rest unexplained. That table gives V, J and clone size, and the DNA gave D and trimming. The sample table contains 120,000 or so clones; only one count was recorded for approximately 87% of them. Roughly 7.9% of the sample comes from the top ten.

To note about this clone: Its antigen is currently not known. No much larger clonotype is one base removed from it; base qualities were not supplied.

This clonotype was obtained from a man between 65 and 80 years old who had recovered from COVID-19. The sequencing input was peripheral blood.

The sequenced DNA: TGTGCCAGTAGTATTACCGGGACAGGGGTTGATGAGCAGTTCTTC. Its protein is CASSITGTGVDEQFF. The rearrangement joined TRBV19 to TRBJ2-1; TRBD1 fits 10 bases in the junction. From V the trimming removes 3 bases and from J it removes 8 bases, while the gene matches leave 7 bases of the junction unaccounted for. From the germline V gene (reference sequence), CDR1 is LNHDA and CDR2 is SQIVND. From the cysteine through the phenylalanine, the CDR3 covers 15 amino acids. CDR3 DNA only is kept here, 45 bases in frame from base 1.